This passage covers 18 T cell receptor beta chains from one sample sequenced in a study of blood T cell repertoires in COVID-19. Produced via immunoSEQ multiplex PCR; TCRdb's table is partial and in-frame only. The repertoire has tens of thousands of clones, over 80% of them found once; the top ten carry around 5%. The sample comprised peripheral blood. Every receptor here comes from an older man with acute or convalescent COVID-19.

V is TRBV19 and J is TRBJ2-7; 7 bases map to TRBD2. The germline gives CDR1 LNHDA, CDR2 SQIVND (reference sequence). Trimming removed 5 bases from V and 3 bases from J; junction bases left unmatched: 10. This CDR3 has 15 amino acids. The CDR3 DNA reads as TGTGCCAGTAGTTTGCGACGGGGGGACCGCTACGAGCAGTACTTC. Amino acid sequence: CASSLRRGDRYEQYF.

V usage is TRBV9 and J usage is TRBJ2-1, with TRBD2 identical over 7 bases. The length of the CDR3 is 14 residues. The V gene end was trimmed by 0 bases and the J gene end by 6 bases; junction bases not matched to a gene: 3. CDR1 is SGDLS and CDR2 is YYNGEE in the germline V gene. CDR3 DNA: TGTGCCAGCAGCGTAGGTTGGGGGGGCAATGAGCAGTTCTTC. Translating gives CASSVGWGGNEQFF.

CDR3 bases: TGTGCCAGCAGTTCACAACCCGGGACAGAGGGGACCCAGTACTTC. This gives the protein CASSSQPGTEGTQYF. The rearrangement uses TRBV7-3 and TRBJ2-5; TRBD1 aligns across 7 bases. The CDR3 totals 15 residues. Losses at the gene ends were 6 bases for V and 7 bases for J; bases not matched to a gene: 14. Germline V lookup: CDR1 SGHTA, CDR2 FQGTGA.

CDR3 nucleotide sequence: TGTGCCATCAGTGAAGGCTCAGGGGGCTCCTACAATGAGCAGTTCTTC. It codes for CAISEGSGGSYNEQFF. The genes are TRBV10-3 and TRBJ2-1, with 7 bases matching TRBD1. The CDR3 covers 16 residues. From germline, CDR1 is ENHRY and CDR2 SYGVKD. The junction had 5 bases not matched to a gene; V was cut back by 3 bases and J by 0 bases.

This chain joins TRBV3-1 (or the pseudogene TRBV3-2) and TRBJ2-7; 9 bases fit TRBD1. V dropped 0 bases and J dropped 6; count of bases not matched to a gene: 3. The germline CDR1 and CDR2 sequences are LGHDT and YNNKEL (reference sequence). This CDR3 region has 14 residues. CDR3 in amino acids: CASSQDATGGEQYF. The CDR3 bases are TGTGCCAGCAGCCAAGATGCGACAGGGGGCGAGCAGTACTTC.

The chain is built from TRBV2 and TRBJ2-3; a possible D gene is TRBD1 (7 bases). The CDR3 has 15 residues. V was trimmed by 3 bases and J by 4 bases, leaving 14 bases between them. Looked up from germline, CDR1 is SNHLY and CDR2 is FYNNEI. CDR3 region: CASSEWQGGPDTQYF. The CDR3 nucleotides are TGTGCCAGCAGTGAGTGGCAGGGGGGCCCAGATACGCAGTATTTT. Filled out from reference TRBV2 and TRBJ2-3, the complete variable domain reads EPEVTQTPSHQVTQMGQEVILRCVPISNHLYFYWYRQILGQKVEFLVSFYNNEISEKSEIFDDQFSVERPDGSNFTLKIRSTKLEDSAMYFCASSEWQGGPDTQYFGPGTRLTVL.

This clone was observed a few times. The J gene is TRBJ1-5, the V gene TRBV5-1; 7 bases are a match to TRBD1. The ends lost 1 base at V and 4 bases at J; junction bases unmatched: 2. The CDR3 consists of 14 residues. Germline lookup yields CDR1 SGHRS and CDR2 YFSETQ. The CDR3 DNA is TGCGCCAGCAGCTTGACAGGGGATAATCAGCCCCAGCATTTT. It yields the protein CASSLTGDNQPQHF.

Details on this clone: The sample has other DNA sequences that encode this CDR3 too. The rearrangement links TRBV7-3 to TRBJ2-5, with unresolved D. CDR3 size: 13 residues. The germline CDR1 and CDR2 sequences are SGHTA and FQGTGA. Deletions cut 3 bases from V and 2 bases from J, with 7 bases between. The CDR3 sequence: CASSFNRQETQYF. DNA for the CDR3: TGTGCCAGCAGCTTCAACAGACAAGAGACCCAGTACTTC.

In this sample, this clone turned up once. V and J are TRBV7-8 and TRBJ2-7, with 8 bases aligning to TRBD1. Looked up from germline, CDR1 is SGHVS and CDR2 is FQNEAQ. The ends lost 6 bases at V and 4 bases at J; junction bases unmatched: 8. The length of the CDR3 is 14 residues. The CDR3 here is CASRSGTGRYEQYF. In nucleotides, the CDR3 is TGTGCCAGCAGGTCCGGGACAGGCAGGTACGAGCAGTACTTC.

This clone occurred once. V usage is TRBV18 and J usage is TRBJ1-2; D is perhaps TRBD1 (6 bases). The V gene lost 3 bases and the J gene lost 3 bases, with 14 bases spanning the gap. CDR3 length: 15 residues. Germline CDR1 reads KGHSH; CDR2 reads LQKENI. CDR3 in amino acids: CASSPSSGVDYGYTF. The CDR3 nucleotides are TGTGCCAGCTCACCGTCGTCAGGGGTGGACTATGGCTACACCTTC.

This clone was observed once. The V and J genes are TRBV2 and TRBJ2-1; 7 positions agree with TRBD1. The V gene end was trimmed by 6 bases and the J gene end by 5 bases; junction bases not matched to a gene: 7. The CDR3 length is 14 residues. Germline CDR1 and CDR2: SNHLY and FYNNEI. The CDR3 nucleotides are TGTGCCAGCAGCGGGTCAGGGGGTAACAATGAGCAGTTCTTC. Translated: CASSGSGGNNEQFF.

V and J are TRBV6-6 and TRBJ1-5; 10 nucleotides line up with TRBD1. This CDR3 region has 19 residues. J gave up 2 bases and V 5 bases, and 15 bases lay outside the gene matches. Germline V CDR1 and CDR2: MNHNY, SVGAGI (reference sequence). CDR3 protein: CASSPRDRGGPRGNQPQHF. The CDR3 region has the DNA TGTGCCAGCAGTCCCCGGGACAGGGGAGGGCCTAGGGGCAATCAGCCCCAGCATTTT.

The chain couples TRBV5-4 to TRBJ2-7; TRBD2 aligns across 8 bases. The CDR3 covers 15 residues. Germline CDR1 and CDR2: SGHNT and YYREEE (reference sequence). J lost 5 bases, V lost 1 base, and 8 bases had no gene match. This chain's CDR3 is CASSLPGGLSNEQYF. The DNA for the CDR3 is TGTGCCAGCAGCTTGCCGGGGGGGCTTTCCAACGAGCAGTACTTC.

In its sample, this clone was seen once. The CDR3 DNA sequence: TGTGCCAGTAGTAAGGACAGGAGGGACTATGGCTACACCTTC. The encoded protein is CASSKDRRDYGYTF. The chain uses TRBV19 and TRBJ1-2, with TRBD1 identical over 7 bases. Trimming cost V 4 bases and J 3 bases; bases outside gene matches: 5. Germline V gene lookup returns CDR1 LNHDA and CDR2 SQIVND (reference sequence). The CDR3 loop spans 14 amino acids.

The V and J genes are TRBV3-1 (or the pseudogene TRBV3-2) and TRBJ2-2; 9 bases are a match to TRBD2. Looked up from germline, CDR1 is LGHDT and CDR2 is YNNKEL (reference sequence). There are 16 residues in the CDR3. The V segment lost 7 bases and the J segment 4 bases; nucleotides outside the gene matches: 10. Written as DNA, the CDR3 is TGTGCCAGCACCCAGGGACTAGCAACGGGCACCGGGGAGCTGTTTTTT. Amino acids: CASTQGLATGTGELFF.

This clone has more than one count but fewer than ten. This sequence joins TRBV10-3 and TRBJ2-2; 7 nucleotides agree with TRBD1. Germline CDR1 and CDR2: ENHRY and SYGVKD. V lost 5 bases, J lost 0 bases, and 12 bases stayed unmatched. CDR3 length equals 18 residues. The CDR3 coding sequence is TGTGCCATCAGTCGCCCTCGGACAGGTATCACGAACACCGGGGAGCTGTTTTTT. This gives the protein CAISRPRTGITNTGELFF.

This sequence joins TRBV3-1 (or the pseudogene TRBV3-2) and TRBJ2-4; weak D call: TRBD2 (6 bases). The CDR3 has 14 amino acids. Germline CDR1 reads LGHDT; CDR2 reads YNNKEL (reference sequence). V was clipped by 4 bases and J by 8 bases, with 15 bases between them. CDR3 loop: CASSPGLPGDIQYF. In DNA form, the CDR3 reads TGTGCCAGCAGCCCGGGCCTACCGGGGGACATTCAGTACTTC.

J is TRBJ2-3 and V is TRBV19; TRBD2 aligns across 11 bases. After removal of 8 bases from V and 6 bases from J, the junction contained 4 bases not matched to a gene. Germline V CDR1 and CDR2: LNHDA, SQIVND (reference sequence). There are 13 residues in the CDR3. The CDR3 reads CASGSGGADTQYF. The CDR3 nucleotides read TGTGCCAGTGGTAGCGGGGGGGCGGATACGCAGTATTTT. Based on the CDR3 plus reference TRBV19 and TRBJ2-3, the full variable domain is DGGITQSPKYLFRKEGQNVTLSCEQNLNHDAMYWYRQDPGQGLRLIYYSQIVNDFQKGDIAEGYSVSREKKESFPLTVTSAQKNPTAFYLCASGSGGADTQYFGPGTRLTVL.